This T cell receptor beta chain was profiled in a study of cytomegalovirus exposure and HLA in healthy donors. 60 Vbeta and 13 Jbeta primers were used in PCR. Clones were read by immunoSEQ multiplex PCR, and TCRdb kept only the in-frame ones, dropping some. The sample lists around 100,000 clones; under 85% were seen once. The ends lost 0 bases at V and 5 bases at J; junction bases unmatched: 5. Germline V CDR1 and CDR2: GTSNPN, SVGIG (reference sequence). The CDR3 loop spans 15 amino acids. J is TRBJ2-7 and V is TRBV30; 12 bases map to TRBD2. The sample was PBMCs. The clonotype originates from a woman between 35 and 50 years old in good health and CMV-seropositive. The chain's CDR3 is CAWSVGLAGTHEQYF. CDR3 coding DNA: TGTGCCTGGAGTGTAGGACTAGCGGGAACGCACGAGCAGTACTTC.